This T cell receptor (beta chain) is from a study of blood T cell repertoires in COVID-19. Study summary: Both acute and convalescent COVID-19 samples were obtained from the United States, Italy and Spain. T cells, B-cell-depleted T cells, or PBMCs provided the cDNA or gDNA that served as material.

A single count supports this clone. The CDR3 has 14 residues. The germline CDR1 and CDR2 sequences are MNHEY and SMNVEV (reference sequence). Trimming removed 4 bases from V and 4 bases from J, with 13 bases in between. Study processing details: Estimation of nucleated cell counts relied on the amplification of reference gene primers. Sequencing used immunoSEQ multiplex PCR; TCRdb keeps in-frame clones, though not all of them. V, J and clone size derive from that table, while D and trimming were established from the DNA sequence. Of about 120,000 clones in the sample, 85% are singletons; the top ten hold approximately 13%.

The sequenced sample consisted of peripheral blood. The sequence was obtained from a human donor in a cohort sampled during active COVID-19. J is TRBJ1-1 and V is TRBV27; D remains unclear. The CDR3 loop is CASSSPPGSTEAFF. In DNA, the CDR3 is TGTGCCAGCAGTTCACCACCCGGTAGCACTGAAGCTTTCTTT.